This T cell receptor (beta chain) comes out of a study of beta chain features in type 1 diabetes. General study points: People with Type 1 diabetes carried modestly yet significantly shorter TCRB CDR3s in all four CD4+ subsets.

There are 14 residues in the CDR3. Germline values: CDR1 SEHNR, CDR2 FQNEAQ (reference sequence). Deletions cut 4 bases from V and 5 bases from J, with 13 bases between. Expressed TCRB transcripts were sequenced because the isolated RNA had all been reverse transcribed beforehand. Repertoires were generated with immunoSEQ multiplex PCR, while TCRdb's copy carries only in-frame clones and drops some. The sample lists some 300,000 clones; approximately 8.1% were seen once. This clone was counted between two and nine times. The antigen is undetermined. One heparinised blood draw, averaging roughly 0.12 L, came from each donor.

The V and J genes are TRBV7-9 and TRBJ2-3, with D unresolved. Sequencing was performed on central memory CD4+ T cells from blood. This clonotype originated in a young woman in good health. As DNA, the CDR3 is TGTGCCAGCAGCTACTCCACCCGTAGAGATACGCAGTATTTT. Translating gives CASSYSTRRDTQYF.